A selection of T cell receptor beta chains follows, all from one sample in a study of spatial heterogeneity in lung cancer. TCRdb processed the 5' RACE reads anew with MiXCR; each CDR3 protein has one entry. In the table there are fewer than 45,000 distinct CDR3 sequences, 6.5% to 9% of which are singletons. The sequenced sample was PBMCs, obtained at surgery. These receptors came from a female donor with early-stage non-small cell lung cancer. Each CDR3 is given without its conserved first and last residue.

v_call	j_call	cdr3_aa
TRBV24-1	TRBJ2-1	ATSDPRENNEQF
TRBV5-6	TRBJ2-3	ASSLLGRGRDTQY
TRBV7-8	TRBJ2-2	ASRSGTGSTGELF
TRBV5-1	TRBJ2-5	ASSKQETQY
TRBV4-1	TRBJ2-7	ASSQKHRTPAPYEQY
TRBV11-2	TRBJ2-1	ASSLAGTSSYNEQF
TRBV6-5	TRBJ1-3	ASSRQSYGNTIY
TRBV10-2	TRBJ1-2	ASRPDTSAGYT
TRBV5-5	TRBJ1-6	ASSFLNSPLH
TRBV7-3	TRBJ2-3	ASSLSFLEVQY
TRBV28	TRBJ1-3	ASSLGGYSGNTIY
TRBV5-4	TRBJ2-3	ASSLGLAGGADTQY
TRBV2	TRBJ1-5	ASSDRVVNQPQH
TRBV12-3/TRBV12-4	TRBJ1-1	ASSLRPPQGITEAF
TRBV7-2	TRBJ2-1	ASSLALQAKF
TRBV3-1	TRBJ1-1	ASSQEGGPGVEAF
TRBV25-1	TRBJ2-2	ASSGWEDPGELF
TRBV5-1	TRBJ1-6	ASSLESGGNSPLH
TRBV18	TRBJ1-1	ASSPGVGQLTEAF
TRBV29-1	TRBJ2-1	SVDGGQATYNEQF
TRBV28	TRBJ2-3	AGGTSGGSDTQY
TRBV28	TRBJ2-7	ASTRRGGTPYEQY
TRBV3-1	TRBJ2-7	ASSQKFSWDSPYEQY